A selection of T cell receptor beta chains follows, all from one sample in a study of a mutant IDH1 vaccine in newly diagnosed glioma. Assay used: immunoSEQ multiplex PCR; TCRdb lists only in-frame clones, some missing. The sample has fewer than 15,000 clones, around three quarters seen once; the top ten hold approximately 4.1%. These receptors' antigens are unknown. The sample in question was PBMCs, obtained from a glioma patient whose treatment included an IDH1 peptide vaccine. Source of these receptors: a middle-aged woman with glioma. Each CDR3 is given with its conserved first and last residue. A D gene is named only where the DNA matches it firmly. Size values are once, few and many counts, or a class for expanded clones, and some rows have none.

V	length	size	J	D	DNA	CDR3
TRBV27	19	-	TRBJ1-1	-	TGTGCCAGCAGTTTATCGAGATTAGTCAGGGGAGATTTGGGCACTGAAGCTTTCTTT	CASSLSRLVRGDLGTEAFF
TRBV19	13	few	TRBJ1-5	-	TGTGCCACCTCCTGGGGTCCTAATCAGCCCCAGCATTTT	CATSWGPNQPQHF
TRBV5-5	17	-	TRBJ2-5	-	TGTGCCAGCAGCTTGTCCGGACCGGGACAAAGACAAGAGACCCAGTACTTC	CASSLSGPGQRQETQYF
TRBV9	13	-	TRBJ1-1	TRBD1	TGTGCCAGCGGCCCTACAGGGGCGAATGAAGCTTTCTTT	CASGPTGANEAFF
TRBV27	15	-	TRBJ2-1	TRBD1	TGTGCCAGCATCAATTCGGGACAGATACCGAATGAGCAGTTCTTC	CASINSGQIPNEQFF
TRBV6-1	16	-	TRBJ2-7	TRBD2	TGTGCCAGCAGTGCAAGGACTAGCGCTCTCTCCTACGAGCAGTACTTC	CASSARTSALSYEQYF
TRBV4-3	22	-	TRBJ2-3	TRBD2	TGCGCCAGCAGCCAAGGGAGGTTTCGGTCCATTGGCGGGGGGGCCTCCACAGATACGCAGTATTTT	CASSQGRFRSIGGGASTDTQYF
TRBV18	13	-	TRBJ2-5	TRBD1	TGTGCCAGCTCAAGGGACAGTCAAGAGACCCAGTACTTC	CASSRDSQETQYF
TRBV27	14	-	TRBJ2-5	-	TGTGCCAGCAGCCCACCGGGGGCAAGGGAGACCCAGTACTTC	CASSPPGARETQYF
TRBV12-5	15	-	TRBJ2-3	-	TGTGCTAGTGGTTTAGGCTCAGGGAGCACAGATACGCAGTATTTT	CASGLGSGSTDTQYF
TRBV21-1	17	-	TRBJ2-7	-	TGTGCCAGCAGCAAAGTGGATTCGGCGTTTCGCTCCTACGAGCAGTACTTC	CASSKVDSAFRSYEQYF
TRBV29-1	14	-	TRBJ1-3	-	TGCAGCGTTGCACCTTCGGGGTCTGGAAACACCATATATTTT	CSVAPSGSGNTIYF
TRBV4-2	15	once	TRBJ2-2	TRBD2	TGTGCCAGCAGCCAAGAGGGAGGGATCCCCGGGGAGCTGTTTTTT	CASSQEGGIPGELFF
TRBV9	15	-	TRBJ2-7	-	TGTGCCAGCAGCGTAGGTAGAAGTGGGGGGTACGAGCAGTACTTC	CASSVGRSGGYEQYF
TRBV5-1	14	-	TRBJ2-1	-	TGCGCCAGCAGCTTGGCCAGCACTTACAATGAGCAGTTCTTC	CASSLASTYNEQFF
TRBV9	16	-	TRBJ2-3	-	TGTGCCAGCAGCGAGTATTCAGGGAGCGGCACAGATACGCAGTATTTT	CASSEYSGSGTDTQYF
TRBV28	13	-	TRBJ1-5	-	TGTGCCAGCAGTTTAGAGCTCTACCAGCCCCAGCATTTT	CASSLELYQPQHF